Listed below are T cell receptor beta chains from one sample, sequenced in a study of T cell changes during pregnancy in multiple sclerosis. TCRdb's table, derived via immunoSEQ multiplex PCR, lists solely in-frame clones and lacks some. The table lists roughly 18,000 clones, approximately 89% of them singletons, with roughly 5.5% in the top ten. Source: CD8+ T cells from peripheral blood mononuclear cells, taken after pregnancy. These receptors were taken from a female donor in good health, enrolled as a control in a pregnancy study. The CDR3 runs from the conserved cysteine through the conserved F or W. The D gene is left open where the match is weak. Only part of the rows carry a size: once, few, many, or a class if the clone is expanded.

clone size	V gene	D gene	J gene	CDR3 protein	CDR3 DNA
.	TRBV9	TRBD1	TRBJ2-2	CASSAGQDPGELFF	TGTGCCAGCAGCGCTGGACAGGATCCCGGGGAGCTGTTTTTT
.	TRBV5-1	TRBD2	TRBJ2-3	CASSKTSGGATDTQYF	TGCGCCAGCAGCAAGACTAGCGGGGGGGCAACAGATACGCAGTATTTT
.	TRBV19	.	TRBJ2-7	CASSQSYEQYF	TGTGCCAGTAGTCAGTCCTACGAGCAGTACTTC
.	TRBV6-1	TRBD2	TRBJ2-3	CASSERSGGGADTQYF	TGTGCCAGCAGTGAACGTAGCGGGGGTGGGGCAGATACGCAGTATTTT
.	TRBV29-1	.	TRBJ1-2	CSVEEVYGYTF	TGCAGCGTTGAGGAGGTCTATGGCTACACCTTC
.	TRBV30	TRBD1	TRBJ1-2	CACRTGGYGYTF	TGTGCCTGTCGGACAGGGGGTTATGGCTACACCTTC
.	TRBV15	TRBD1	TRBJ2-6	CATSAKTGSGANVLTF	TGTGCCACCAGCGCAAAGACAGGGAGCGGCGCCAACGTCCTGACTTTC
.	TRBV11-2	.	TRBJ2-7	CASSLQTVAQYF	TGTGCCAGCAGCCTTCAGACAGTGGCTCAGTACTTC
.	TRBV9	TRBD1	TRBJ2-1	CASSAGQGIGNEQFF	TGTGCCAGCAGCGCGGGACAGGGAATAGGGAATGAGCAGTTCTTC
.	TRBV27	.	TRBJ2-7	CASSQPGDIPHWYF	TGTGCCAGCAGTCAACCCGGGGACATCCCCCACTGGTACTTC
.	TRBV7-3	.	TRBJ2-3	CASSFWGDTDTQYF	TGTGCCAGCAGCTTCTGGGGGGACACAGATACGCAGTATTTT
.	TRBV29-1	TRBD1	TRBJ1-1	CSARTGGEAEAFF	TGCAGCGCCCGGACAGGGGGCGAAGCTGAAGCTTTCTTT
.	TRBV27	.	TRBJ2-7	CASSPDRITSYEQYF	TGTGCCAGCAGTCCCGACAGAATAACATCCTACGAGCAGTACTTC
few	TRBV7-9	TRBD1	TRBJ1-1	CASSHLGTDEAFF	TGTGCCAGCAGCCACCTAGGGACAGATGAAGCTTTCTTT
.	TRBV30	.	TRBJ1-1	CAWSVGSGTEAFF	TGTGCCTGGAGTGTAGGGAGTGGTACTGAAGCTTTCTTT
.	TRBV11-2	.	TRBJ2-7	CASSLGAAEAYEQYF	TGTGCCAGCAGCTTAGGGGCAGCGGAAGCCTACGAGCAGTACTTC
.	TRBV6-6	TRBD1	TRBJ1-2	CASSYSLDRDYGYTF	TGTGCCAGCAGTTATTCTCTTGACAGGGACTATGGCTACACCTTC
.	TRBV7-2	TRBD1	TRBJ1-1	CASSSGTANTEAFF	TGTGCCAGCAGCTCCGGGACAGCAAACACTGAAGCTTTCTTT
.	TRBV5-1	TRBD2	TRBJ2-1	CASSPSLAGGSYNEQFF	TGCGCCAGCAGCCCCTCACTAGCGGGGGGATCCTACAATGAGCAGTTCTTC
.	TRBV5-1	TRBD1	TRBJ1-1	CASSAGTGVNTEAFF	TGCGCCAGCAGTGCCGGGACAGGGGTGAACACTGAAGCTTTCTTT
medium-sized	TRBV4-3	.	TRBJ2-5	CASSQERGNQETQYF	TGCGCCAGCAGCCAAGAACGGGGGAACCAAGAGACCCAGTACTTC
.	TRBV19	.	TRBJ2-3	CASSIIREDTQYF	TGTGCCAGTAGTATCATCAGGGAAGATACGCAGTATTTT
.	TRBV5-1	TRBD1	TRBJ1-4	CASSSGQGIATNEKLFF	TGCGCCAGCAGCTCAGGACAGGGGATAGCAACTAATGAAAAACTGTTTTTT
.	TRBV7-3	.	TRBJ2-7	CASSFQESYEQYF	TGTGCCAGCAGCTTTCAGGAAAGCTACGAGCAGTACTTC
.	TRBV29-1	.	TRBJ2-5	CSVRESKETQYF	TGCAGTGTCCGAGAGAGTAAAGAGACCCAGTACTTC
few	TRBV11-2	.	TRBJ1-2	CASSTLIGTSYGYTF	TGTGCCAGCAGCACTCTCATCGGGACAAGCTATGGCTACACCTTC
.	TRBV2	TRBD2	TRBJ2-3	CASSFLLADVSTDTQYF	TGTGCCAGCAGTTTCCTACTAGCGGACGTAAGCACAGATACGCAGTATTTT
.	TRBV7-3	TRBD1	TRBJ1-5	CASTSGTGGQPQHF	TGTGCCAGCACGTCTGGGACAGGGGGTCAGCCCCAGCATTTT
.	TRBV5-6	.	TRBJ2-7	CASSYWREVSYEQYF	TGTGCCAGCAGCTACTGGCGTGAGGTCTCCTACGAGCAGTACTTC
.	TRBV7-9	.	TRBJ1-1	CASSGGDSVPNTEAFF	TGTGCCAGCAGCGGCGGCGACAGCGTACCGAACACTGAAGCTTTCTTT
.	TRBV6-6	TRBD2	TRBJ2-7	CASRYSSGGETYEQYF	TGTGCCAGCAGATACTCAAGCGGGGGCGAAACCTACGAGCAGTACTTC
.	TRBV9	.	TRBJ2-3	CASSVLTSTDTQYF	TGTGCCAGCAGCGTACTTACTAGCACAGATACGCAGTATTTT
.	TRBV27	.	TRBJ1-5	CASSFNPTYQPQHF	TGTGCCAGCAGTTTTAACCCTACGTATCAGCCCCAGCATTTT
once	TRBV23-1	.	TRBJ1-2	CASSQETRYGYTF	TGCGCCAGCAGTCAAGAGACTCGGTATGGCTACACCTTC
.	TRBV27	.	TRBJ1-1	CAGSSGGIKAFF	TGTGCCGGCAGTTCCGGGGGAATTAAAGCTTTCTTT
.	TRBV2	.	TRBJ1-2	CASSAGANYGYTF	TGTGCCAGCAGTGCGGGAGCTAACTATGGCTACACCTTC
once	TRBV7-3	.	TRBJ2-5	CASSLYFGAGETQYF	.
once	TRBV6-5	.	TRBJ1-1	CASSYSTGDTEAFF	TGTGCCAGCAGTTACTCGACGGGGGACACTGAAGCTTTCTTT
once	TRBV9	TRBD1	TRBJ1-2	CASSADRASSDYGYTF	TGTGCCAGCAGCGCCGACAGGGCCTCATCCGACTATGGCTACACCTTC
.	TRBV27	.	TRBJ1-2	CASRGPAYGYTF	TGTGCCAGCAGGGGGCCGGCCTATGGCTACACCTTC
few	TRBV7-9	.	TRBJ2-7	CASSPPGVFSYEQYF	TGTGCCAGCAGCCCACCAGGCGTCTTCTCCTACGAGCAGTACTTC
.	TRBV11-3	TRBD2	TRBJ2-7	CASSPLAGGPYEQYF	TGTGCCAGCAGCCCGCTAGCGGGGGGTCCCTACGAGCAGTACTTC
.	TRBV7-9	.	TRBJ1-4	CASSWGGRAANEKLFF	TGTGCCAGCAGCTGGGGGGGAAGGGCTGCTAATGAAAAACTGTTTTTT
.	TRBV19	.	TRBJ1-1	CASSIAENTEAFF	TGTGCCAGTAGTATAGCAGAAAACACTGAAGCTTTCTTT
.	TRBV27	.	TRBJ2-7	CASSSSTANYEQYF	TGTGCCAGCAGTTCCTCGACAGCGAATTACGAGCAGTACTTC
.	TRBV2	.	TRBJ2-7	CASSDRDSSYEQYF	TGTGCCAGCAGTGACCGGGACTCCTCCTACGAGCAGTACTTC
.	TRBV30	.	TRBJ2-7	CAWRKAYRGGRYEQYF	TGTGCCTGGAGGAAAGCCTATAGGGGGGGACGCTACGAGCAGTACTTC
.	TRBV19	.	TRBJ2-6	CASTPEGVAGANVLTF	TGTGCCAGTACCCCCGAGGGGGTGGCTGGGGCCAACGTCCTGACTTTC
.	TRBV9	.	TRBJ2-7	CASSVGGDRIYEQYF	TGTGCCAGCAGCGTAGGTGGAGACAGGATCTACGAGCAGTACTTC